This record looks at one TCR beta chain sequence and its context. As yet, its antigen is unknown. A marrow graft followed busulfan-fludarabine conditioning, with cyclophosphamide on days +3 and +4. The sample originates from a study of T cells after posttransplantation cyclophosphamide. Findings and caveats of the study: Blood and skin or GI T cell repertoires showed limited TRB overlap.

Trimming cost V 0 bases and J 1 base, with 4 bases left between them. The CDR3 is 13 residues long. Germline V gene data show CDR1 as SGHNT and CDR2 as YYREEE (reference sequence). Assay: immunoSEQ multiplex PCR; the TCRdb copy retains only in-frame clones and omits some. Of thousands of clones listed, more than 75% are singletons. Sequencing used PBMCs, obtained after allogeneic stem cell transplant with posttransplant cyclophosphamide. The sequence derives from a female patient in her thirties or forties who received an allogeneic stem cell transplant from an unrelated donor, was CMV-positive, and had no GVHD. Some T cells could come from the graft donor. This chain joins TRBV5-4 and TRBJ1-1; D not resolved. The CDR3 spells CASSLEQNTEAFF. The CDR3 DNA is TGTGCCAGCAGCTTGGAACAGAACACTGAAGCTTTCTTT.